The text below deals with one T cell receptor beta chain. Its antigen remains unidentified. The data derive from a study of cytomegalovirus exposure and HLA in healthy donors. The study, taken as a whole, reports: A link between a missense DCLRE1C variant and TCR beta V- and J-gene trimming emerged from a later analysis. Associated with cytomegalovirus, according to the listing, were around 160 TCR beta chains. Reports credit the classifier with highly specific, highly sensitive diagnosis of cytomegalovirus status.

The PCR had 60 Vbeta and 13 Jbeta primers. Method: immunoSEQ multiplex PCR; TCRdb's copy keeps in-frame clones and lacks some. The sample yields over 100,000 clones, around nine tenths seen once. The length of the CDR3 is 14 residues. Looked up from germline, CDR1 is KGHSY and CDR2 is FQNENV. The V and J ends lost 2 bases and 2 bases respectively, with 9 bases between them. The chain recombines TRBV16 with TRBJ2-5; D perhaps matches TRBD2 (6 bases). The source of this sequence is a young woman in good health and CMV-seronegative. The sequencing input was PBMCs. The CDR3 DNA sequence: TGTGCCAGCAGCCAACAGGGACTGCAAGAGACCCAGTACTTC. This translates into CASSQQGLQETQYF.